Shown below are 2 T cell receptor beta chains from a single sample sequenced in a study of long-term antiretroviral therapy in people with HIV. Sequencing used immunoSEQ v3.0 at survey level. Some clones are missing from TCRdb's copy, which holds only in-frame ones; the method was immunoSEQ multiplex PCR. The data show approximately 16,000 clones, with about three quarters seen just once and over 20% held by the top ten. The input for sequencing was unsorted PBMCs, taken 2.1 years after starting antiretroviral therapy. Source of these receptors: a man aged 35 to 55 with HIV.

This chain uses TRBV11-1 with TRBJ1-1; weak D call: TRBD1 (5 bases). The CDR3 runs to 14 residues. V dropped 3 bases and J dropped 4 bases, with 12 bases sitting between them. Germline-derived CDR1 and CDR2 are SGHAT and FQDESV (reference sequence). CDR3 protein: CASSFSGSGTEAFF. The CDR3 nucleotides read TGTGCCAGCAGCTTCTCAGGGTCGGGCACTGAAGCTTTCTTT. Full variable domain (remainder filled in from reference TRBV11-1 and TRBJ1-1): EAEVAQSPRYKITEKSQAVAFWCDPISGHATLYWYRQILGQGPELLVQFQDESVVDDSQLPKDRFSAERLKGVDSTLKIQPAELGDSAMYLCASSFSGSGTEAFFGQGTRLTVV.

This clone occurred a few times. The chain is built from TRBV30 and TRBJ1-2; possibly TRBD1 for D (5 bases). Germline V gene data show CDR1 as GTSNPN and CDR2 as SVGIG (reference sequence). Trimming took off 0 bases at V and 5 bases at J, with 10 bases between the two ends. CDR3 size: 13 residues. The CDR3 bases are TGTGCCTGGAGTGTAGGGGTTCGGTATGGCTACACCTTC. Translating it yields CAWSVGVRYGYTF.